These 28 T cell receptor beta chains came from one sample sequenced in a study of shared clonotypes between healthy human individuals. Here immunoSEQ multiplex PCR was the method, and the copy in TCRdb shows in-frame clones only, minus some. The table records more than 850,000 clones, about 84% of them present only once. The sequencing sample was made of memory CD4+ T cells from PBMCs. Noted subset: CD45RA-negative fraction. Source of these receptors: a man aged 18-30 years in good health. Some clones in this sample may be carry-over from other donors' samples.

This clone came up many times. Additional DNA sequences in this sample encode the identical CDR3. The genes are TRBV27 and TRBJ2-1; 7 bases are a match to TRBD2. Germline CDR1 reads MNHEY; CDR2 reads SMNVEV (reference sequence). The V and J ends lost 7 bases and 1 base, in that order; junction bases with no gene match: 16. There are 18 residues in the CDR3. CDR3 in amino acids: CASIGATGRPPSYNEQFF. The CDR3 DNA reads as TGTGCCAGCATTGGGGCAACCGGGAGGCCCCCTTCCTACAATGAGCAGTTCTTC.

The rearrangement links TRBV7-6 to TRBJ2-1; no reliable D call. With 2 bases removed from V and 9 bases from J, the gap between germline ends came to 11 bases. Germline CDR1 is SGHVS and CDR2 is FNYEAQ. CDR3 length: 13 residues. The CDR3 here is CASSLYLLAEQFF. CDR3 nucleotides: TGTGCCAGCAGCTTATATTTGCTGGCTGAGCAGTTCTTC.

This clone was found a few times. The rearrangement joins TRBV9 to TRBJ2-3, with D perhaps being TRBD1 or TRBD2 (6 bases each). Looked up from germline, CDR1 is SGDLS and CDR2 is YYNGEE. The V end lost 3 bases, the J end lost 1 base, and 12 bases lay between the germline ends. The CDR3 sequence is 15 residues long. DNA for the CDR3: TGTGCCAGCAGCGCGGGGGCGCTACGCACAGATACGCAGTATTTT. The encoded protein is CASSAGALRTDTQYF. The variable domain in full, completed from reference TRBV9 and TRBJ2-3, reads DSGVTQTPKHLITATGQRVTLRCSPRSGDLSVYWYQQSLDQGLQFLIQYYNGEERAKGNILERFSAQQFPDLHSELNLSSLELGDSALYFCASSAGALRTDTQYFGPGTRLTVL.

The chain carries TRBV5-4 and TRBJ2-7; possible D gene TRBD1, 5 bases. The germline V gene has CDR1 SGHNT and CDR2 YYREEE (reference sequence). V was trimmed by 5 bases and J by 1 base, leaving 13 bases between them. The CDR3 has 14 amino acids. CDR3 sequence (DNA): TGTGCCAGCAGTAGGCAAGGGGCGTCCTACGAGCAGTACTTC. Amino acids: CASSRQGASYEQYF.

The rearrangement links TRBV2 to TRBJ2-7; a weak D match, TRBD2 (5 bases). This CDR3 comprises 12 residues. V was shortened by 7 bases and J by 7 bases, with 14 bases between the two germline ends. Germline V CDR1 and CDR2: SNHLY, FYNNEI. The CDR3 loop reads CASIEGRREQYF. Written as DNA, the CDR3 is TGTGCCAGCATCGAGGGTCGTAGGGAGCAGTACTTC.

As regards this clone: The same CDR3 also results from other DNA sequences found in this sample. The chain is built from TRBV28 and TRBJ1-4; 7 bases line up with TRBD1. The CDR3 runs to 14 residues. J was trimmed by 3 bases and V by 6 bases; bases with no gene match: 4. CDR1 and CDR2 (germline): MDHEN, SYDVKM. CDR3 DNA sequence: TGTGCCAGCAGGCCGACAGGGTCTAATGAAAAACTGTTTTTT. Translation gives CASRPTGSNEKLFF.

The rearrangement joins TRBV28 to TRBJ1-2; D is unresolved. The CDR3 is 13 residues long. From germline, CDR1 is MDHEN and CDR2 SYDVKM. Trimming shortened V by 4 bases and J by 5 bases, and 11 bases separated the two germline ends. The CDR3 sequence is CASSSRGKYGYTF. The DNA for the CDR3 is TGTGCCAGCAGTTCCCGAGGGAAGTATGGCTACACCTTC.

The V and J genes are TRBV28 and TRBJ2-7; tentative D call: TRBD2 (5 bases). The CDR3 runs 13 residues. V was shortened by 7 bases and J by 3 bases, with 13 bases between the two germline ends. Germline V lookup: CDR1 MDHEN, CDR2 SYDVKM. In DNA form, the CDR3 reads TGTGCCAGCACCCGACCCCGGGGCTACGAGCAGTACTTC. Translation gives CASTRPRGYEQYF.

The V gene is TRBV19, the J gene TRBJ1-2; TRBD1 is a possible D gene (6 bases). CDR1 is LNHDA, CDR2 SQIVND, per germline (reference sequence). The CDR3 covers 15 residues. Trimming shortened V by 4 bases and J by 0 bases, and 12 bases separated the two germline ends. CDR3 sequence (DNA): TGTGCCAGTAGTAGAACAGGGATGGCTAACTATGGCTACACCTTC. Translation: CASSRTGMANYGYTF.

The chain couples TRBV6-1 to TRBJ1-1; D is undetermined. This CDR3 is built from 13 residues. V was pared by 6 bases and J by 0 bases, with 8 bases between. CDR1 is MNHNS, CDR2 SASEGT, per germline. CDR3 in DNA: TGTGCCAGCAGATGGTCCTTGAACACTGAAGCTTTCTTT. It yields the protein CASRWSLNTEAFF.

This sequence joins TRBV7-9 and TRBJ2-7; the D is unclear. CDR3 length: 18 residues. Germline V gene data show CDR1 as SEHNR and CDR2 as FQNEAQ (reference sequence). Trimming took off 1 base at V and 6 bases at J, with 25 bases between the two ends. For the CDR3, the DNA is TGTGCCAGCAGCTTAGGGGCAAAGATCACAGCCACCTATTCCGAGCAGTACTTC. This sequence encodes CASSLGAKITATYSEQYF. Filled out from reference TRBV7-9 and TRBJ2-7, the complete variable domain reads DTGVSQNPRHKITKRGQNVTFRCDPISEHNRLYWYRQTLGQGPEFLTYFQNEAQLEKSRLLSDRFSAERPKGSFSTLEIQRTEQGDSAMYLCASSLGAKITATYSEQYFGPGTRLTVT.

This rearrangement joins TRBV5-6 to TRBJ2-7, with 7 bases that match TRBD2. This CDR3 is built from 15 residues. V gave up 0 bases and J gave up 7 bases; unmatched junction bases: 10. The V gene's germline CDR1 is SGHDT and CDR2 YYEEEE. The CDR3 protein is CASSLETSTVREQYF. The CDR3 coding sequence is TGTGCCAGCAGCTTGGAGACTAGCACAGTTAGGGAGCAGTACTTC.

The chain recombines TRBV27 with TRBJ2-1; no reliable D call. The CDR3 is 14 residues long. V gave up 7 bases and J gave up 9 bases, with 19 bases separating them. CDR1 is MNHEY and CDR2 is SMNVEV in the germline V gene (reference sequence). The CDR3 loop reads CASTLLPPDGEQFF. The CDR3 bases are TGTGCCAGCACTCTCTTACCCCCGGATGGTGAGCAGTTCTTC.

V usage is TRBV6-1 and J usage is TRBJ2-3; possible D gene TRBD2, 5 bases. V lost 7 bases to trimming and J lost 2 bases, with 16 bases between them. CDR1 is MNHNS, CDR2 SASEGT, per germline. The CDR3 totals 15 residues. The CDR3, as DNA: TGTGCCAGCAACCCCCGGGATTTCCTCACAGATACGCAGTATTTT. This encodes CASNPRDFLTDTQYF.

The chain links TRBV18 to TRBJ2-7, with D maybe TRBD1 (5 bases). Trimming removed 2 bases at V and 5 bases at J, with 16 bases between. CDR1 is KGHSH, CDR2 LQKENI, per germline. This CDR3 comprises 15 residues. CDR3: CASSPSQGRSDEQYF. CDR3 coding DNA: TGTGCCAGCTCACCAAGCCAGGGAAGGAGCGACGAGCAGTACTTC.

The chain employs TRBV10-3 and TRBJ1-2; 7 nucleotides agree with TRBD1. CDR1 and CDR2 from the germline V gene are ENHRY and SYGVKD. The CDR3 length is 15 residues. Trimming cost V 5 bases and J 0 bases; bases outside gene matches: 6. DNA of the CDR3: TGTGCCATCAGTCGACAGGGTCGCTCTAACTATGGCTACACCTTC. Its protein is CAISRQGRSNYGYTF.

The table lists this clone with a count of one. The chain links TRBV21-1 to TRBJ2-2; whether TRBD2, the table's D call, matches the DNA was not checked. TRBV21-1 is a listed pseudogene. The CDR3 consists of 14 residues. CDR3: CASRAGAHTGELFF. Written as DNA, the CDR3 is TGTGCCAGCAGAGCGGGGGCGCACACCGGGGAGCTGTTTTTT.

This clone was counted a few times. The chain carries TRBV5-1 and TRBJ1-1, with D uncertain. Germline V lookup: CDR1 SGHRS, CDR2 YFSETQ. The V and J ends lost 0 bases and 2 bases respectively, with 8 bases between them. The CDR3 length is 14 residues. The CDR3 nucleotides read TGCGCCAGCAGCTTGGGGACGCAAAACACTGAAGCTTTCTTT. It yields the protein CASSLGTQNTEAFF.

The chain carries TRBV18 and TRBJ1-4, with 8 bases matching TRBD1. Germline V CDR1 and CDR2: KGHSH, LQKENI. The trim removed 4 bases at V and 6 bases at J, leaving 10 bases unmatched. The CDR3 has 16 residues. In DNA form, the CDR3 reads TGTGCCAGCTCACTATCCGGACAGGGTGGCTATGAAAAACTGTTTTTT. Protein sequence: CASSLSGQGGYEKLFF.

This clone was counted between two and nine times. The chain recombines TRBV5-1 with TRBJ1-2; TRBD1 is a possible D gene (5 bases). CDR3 length: 14 residues. The V gene lost 4 bases and the J gene lost 6 bases, with 16 bases spanning the gap. CDR1 is SGHRS and CDR2 is YFSETQ in the germline V gene. The CDR3 DNA is TGCGCCAGCAGCCCCGCTTGGGGGTATGATGGCTACACCTTC. Translated: CASSPAWGYDGYTF.

This chain joins TRBV7-3 and TRBJ2-5; 9 nucleotides align to TRBD1. V shed 5 bases and J 6 bases; nucleotides not matched to a gene: 10. The V gene's germline CDR1 is SGHTA and CDR2 FQGTGA. This CDR3 has 15 amino acids. The CDR3 DNA reads as TGTGCCAGCAGCCCTACAGGGGGCTCGCAACAGACCCAGTACTTC. Translation: CASSPTGGSQQTQYF. The whole variable domain, filled in from reference TRBV7-3 and TRBJ2-5, reads GAGVSQTPSNKVTEKGKYVELRCDPISGHTALYWYRQSLGQGPEFLIYFQGTGAADDSGLPNDRFFAVRPEGSVSTLKIQRTERGDSAVYLCASSPTGGSQQTQYFGPGTRLLVL.

Turning to this clone: The sample contains more than one DNA sequence encoding this CDR3. This chain links TRBV28 with TRBJ2-5; D call uncertain. The CDR3 is made up of 11 amino acids. Germline CDR1 and CDR2: MDHEN and SYDVKM. The germline V and J ends were trimmed by 6 bases and 5 bases, with 7 bases remaining between them. The CDR3 here is CASRVQETQYF. The CDR3 coding sequence is TGTGCCAGCAGGGTCCAGGAGACCCAGTACTTC.

This clone has just one count. This rearrangement joins TRBV28 to TRBJ1-5, with D perhaps TRBD1 (6 bases). CDR1 is MDHEN and CDR2 is SYDVKM in the germline V gene. Trimming shortened V by 4 bases and J by 2 bases, and 15 bases separated the two germline ends. The length of the CDR3 is 16 residues. The chain's CDR3 is CASSSRGPWGNQPQHF. For the CDR3, the DNA is TGTGCCAGCAGTTCACGGGGGCCTTGGGGCAATCAGCCCCAGCATTTT. The whole variable domain, filled in from reference TRBV28 and TRBJ1-5, reads DVKVTQSSRYLVKRTGEKVFLECVQDMDHENMFWYRQDPGLGLRLIYFSYDVKMKEKGDIPEGYSVSREKKERFSLILESASTNQTSMYLCASSSRGPWGNQPQHFGDGTRLSIL.

J is TRBJ1-2 and V is TRBV5-1; D is uncertain. Germline V CDR1 and CDR2: SGHRS, YFSETQ. This CDR3 is 15 amino acids long. V was shortened by 0 bases and J by 5 bases, with 14 bases between the two germline ends. The CDR3 DNA sequence: TGCGCCAGCAGCTTGGAGGGTCCGCCGGGGTATGGCTACACCTTC. The encoded protein is CASSLEGPPGYGYTF. Together with reference TRBV5-1 and TRBJ1-2, the CDR3 gives the full variable domain: KAGVTQTPRYLIKTRGQQVTLSCSPISGHRSVSWYQQTPGQGLQFLFEYFSETQRNKGNFPGRFSGRQFSNSRSEMNVSTLELGDSALYLCASSLEGPPGYGYTFGSGTRLTVV.

The rearrangement joins TRBV5-4 to TRBJ2-2; 7 bases agree with TRBD2. The length of the CDR3 is 14 residues. CDR1 is SGHNT, CDR2 YYREEE, per germline (reference sequence). V lost 4 bases to trimming and J lost 7 bases; unmatched junction nucleotides: 7. The DNA for the CDR3 is TGTGCCAGCAGCCCTATAGGGGAGGGCGGGGAGCTGTTTTTT. This sequence encodes CASSPIGEGGELFF. Full variable domain (rest looked up from reference TRBV5-4 and TRBJ2-2): ETGVTQSPTHLIKTRGQQVTLRCSSQSGHNTVSWYQQALGQGPQFIFQYYREEENGRGNFPPRFSGLQFPNYSSELNVNALELDDSALYLCASSPIGEGGELFFGEGSRLTVL.

This chain uses TRBV25-1 with TRBJ1-2; TRBD1 matches 10 bases. Germline V gene data show CDR1 as MGHDK and CDR2 as SYGVNS. After removal of 9 bases from V and 0 bases from J, the junction contained 7 bases not matched to a gene. The CDR3 has 15 residues. The CDR3 DNA sequence: TGTGCCAGAATCGACAGGGGGCCACCTAACTATGGCTACACCTTC. It specifies CARIDRGPPNYGYTF.

The chain recombines TRBV19 with TRBJ2-3; 14 positions match TRBD2. With V trimmed by 5 bases and J by 6 bases, 7 bases remained unmatched. This CDR3 is built from 16 residues. Per the germline V gene, CDR1 is LNHDA and CDR2 is SQIVND (reference sequence). CDR3 in amino acids: CASSARLAGGPDTQYF. Written as DNA, the CDR3 is TGTGCCAGTAGTGCCAGACTAGCGGGAGGGCCCGATACGCAGTATTTT.

This clone has more than one count but fewer than ten. The genes are TRBV5-5 and TRBJ2-1; D not certain. The CDR3 consists of 15 residues. Germline V CDR1 and CDR2: SGHKS, YYEKEE (reference sequence). V was shortened by 2 bases and J by 1 base, with 10 bases between the two germline ends. CDR3 nucleotides: TGTGCCAGCAGCTTCAGTACGGAGTCCTACAATGAGCAGTTCTTC. Amino acid sequence: CASSFSTESYNEQFF.